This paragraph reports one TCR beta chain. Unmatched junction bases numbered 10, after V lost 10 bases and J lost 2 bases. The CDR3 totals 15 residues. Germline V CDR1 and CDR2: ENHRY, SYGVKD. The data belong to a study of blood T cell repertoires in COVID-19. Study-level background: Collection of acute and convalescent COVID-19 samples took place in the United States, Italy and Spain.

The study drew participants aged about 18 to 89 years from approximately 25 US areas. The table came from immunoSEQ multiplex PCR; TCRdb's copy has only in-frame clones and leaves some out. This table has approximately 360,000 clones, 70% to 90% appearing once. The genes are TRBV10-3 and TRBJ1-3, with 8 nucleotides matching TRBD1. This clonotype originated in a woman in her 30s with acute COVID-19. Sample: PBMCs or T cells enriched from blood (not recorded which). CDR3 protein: CATNGQGNAGNTIYF. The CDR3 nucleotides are TGTGCCACGAACGGACAGGGAAATGCTGGAAACACCATATATTTT.